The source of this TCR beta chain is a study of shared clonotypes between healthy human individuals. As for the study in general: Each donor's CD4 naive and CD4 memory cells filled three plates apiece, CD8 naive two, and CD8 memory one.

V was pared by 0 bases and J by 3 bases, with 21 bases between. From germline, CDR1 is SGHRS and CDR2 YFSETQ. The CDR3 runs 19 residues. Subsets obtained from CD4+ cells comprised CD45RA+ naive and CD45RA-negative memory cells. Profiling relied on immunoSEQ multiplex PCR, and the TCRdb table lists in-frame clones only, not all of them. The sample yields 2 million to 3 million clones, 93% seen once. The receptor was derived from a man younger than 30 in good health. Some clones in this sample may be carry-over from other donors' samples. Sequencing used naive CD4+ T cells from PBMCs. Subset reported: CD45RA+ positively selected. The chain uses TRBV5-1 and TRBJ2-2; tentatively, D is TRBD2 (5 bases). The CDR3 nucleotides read TGCGCCAGCAGCTTGGGGTATAGCGCCCAACCCGGGGACACCGGGGAGCTGTTTTTT. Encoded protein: CASSLGYSAQPGDTGELFF.